This T cell receptor beta chain was documented in a study of T cell responses to AZD1222 COVID-19 vaccine. Notes on the study in general: The study found vaccine-associated CD4 TCRs spanning spike, dominant at 160-218 and 743-854. It was only a handful of AZD1222 recipients who were seropositive at baseline.

Using immunoSEQ multiplex PCR, the repertoire was profiled, and TCRdb retains in-frame clones only, with some absent. Altogether about 81,000 clones are present, about 92% being singletons, with the ten largest covering approximately 5.2%. Regarding this clone: The antigen remains undetermined.

The TCR was taken from an adult in good health. This sample comprised peripheral blood, obtained on day 0 of AZD1222 vaccination.

In DNA form, the CDR3 reads TGTGCCAGCAGCCCCTCGCAGGGCGGGGGCTACACTGAAGCTTTCTTT. It yields the protein CASSPSQGGGYTEAFF. V and J are TRBV5-6 and TRBJ1-1; tentatively, D is TRBD1 (6 bases). Trimming cost V 4 bases and J 3 bases, with 19 bases left between them. CDR3 size: 16 residues. Germline assignment: CDR1 SGHDT and CDR2 YYEEEE.